The sequence of this T cell receptor beta chain was determined in a study of cytomegalovirus exposure and HLA in healthy donors. A note on this clone: Antigen: not known.

The study, taken as a whole, reports: A later analysis reportedly found that, within productive TCRs, an Asian-associated ancestry cluster had fewer N-insertions than the mean observed across the approximately 660 donors.

PCR primers comprised 60 Vbeta and 13 Jbeta primers. TCRdb's table, derived via immunoSEQ multiplex PCR, lists solely in-frame clones and lacks some. The table has about 160,000 clones, about 81% seen once; the top ten hold 2.5% to 3%. V was trimmed by 0 bases and J by 5 bases, leaving 6 bases between them. CDR1 and CDR2 (germline): SGHRS, YFSETQ. This CDR3 region has 13 residues. This chain connects TRBV5-1 to TRBJ1-5; D might be TRBD1 (6 bases). This clonotype was obtained from a woman aged 45-65 years in good health and CMV-seropositive. The material sequenced was PBMCs. CDR3 nucleotide sequence: TGCGCCAGCAGCTTGGGACAGGATCAGCCCCAGCATTTT. Protein sequence: CASSLGQDQPQHF.